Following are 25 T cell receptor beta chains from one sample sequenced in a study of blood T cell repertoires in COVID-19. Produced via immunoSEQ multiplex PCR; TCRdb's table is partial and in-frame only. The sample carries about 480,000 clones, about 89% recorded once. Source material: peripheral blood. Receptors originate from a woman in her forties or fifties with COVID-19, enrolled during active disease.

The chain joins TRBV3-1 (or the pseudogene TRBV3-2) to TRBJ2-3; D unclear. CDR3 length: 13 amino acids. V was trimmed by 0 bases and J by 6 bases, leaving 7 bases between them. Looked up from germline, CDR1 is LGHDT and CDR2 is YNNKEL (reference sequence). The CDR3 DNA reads TGTGCCAGCAGCCAAGAAGAGTGGGATACGCAGTATTTT. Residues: CASSQEEWDTQYF.

In DNA form, the CDR3 reads TGTGCCAGCAGCCCGCGGGCTGGGGCCAACGTCCTGACTTTC. The encoded protein is CASSPRAGANVLTF. The chain uses TRBV3-1 (or the pseudogene TRBV3-2) and TRBJ2-6; possibly TRBD2 for D (5 bases). V gave up 4 bases and J gave up 2 bases, with 6 bases separating them. This CDR3 region has 14 residues. CDR1 is LGHDT and CDR2 is YNNKEL in the germline V gene (reference sequence).

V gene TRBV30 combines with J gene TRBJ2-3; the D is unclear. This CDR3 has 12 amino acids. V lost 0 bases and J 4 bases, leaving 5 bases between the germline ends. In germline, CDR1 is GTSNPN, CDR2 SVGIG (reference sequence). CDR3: CAWSVQPDTQYF. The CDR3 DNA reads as TGTGCCTGGAGTGTACAACCAGATACGCAGTATTTT.

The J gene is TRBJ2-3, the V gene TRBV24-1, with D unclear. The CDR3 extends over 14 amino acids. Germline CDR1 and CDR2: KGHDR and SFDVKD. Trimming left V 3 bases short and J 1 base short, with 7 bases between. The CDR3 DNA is TGTGCCACCAGTGATGCCCGGGGCACAGATACGCAGTATTTT. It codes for CATSDARGTDTQYF.

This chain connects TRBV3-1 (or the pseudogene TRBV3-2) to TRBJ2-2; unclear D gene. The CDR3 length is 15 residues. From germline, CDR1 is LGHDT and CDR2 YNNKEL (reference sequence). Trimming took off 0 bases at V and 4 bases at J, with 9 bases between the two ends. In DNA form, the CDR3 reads TGTGCCAGCAGCCAAGATTGGGCCAGCACCGGGGAGCTGTTTTTT. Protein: CASSQDWASTGELFF.

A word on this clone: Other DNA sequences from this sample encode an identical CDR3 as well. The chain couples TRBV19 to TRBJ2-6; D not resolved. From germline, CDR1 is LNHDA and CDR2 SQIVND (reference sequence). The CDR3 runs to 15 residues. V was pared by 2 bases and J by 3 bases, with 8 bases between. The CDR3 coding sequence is TGTGCCAGTAGTATATCGGGTAGTGGGGCCAACGTCCTGACTTTC. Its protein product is CASSISGSGANVLTF. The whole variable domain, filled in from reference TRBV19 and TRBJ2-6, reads DGGITQSPKYLFRKEGQNVTLSCEQNLNHDAMYWYRQDPGQGLRLIYYSQIVNDFQKGDIAEGYSVSREKKESFPLTVTSAQKNPTAFYLCASSISGSGANVLTFGAGSRLTVL.

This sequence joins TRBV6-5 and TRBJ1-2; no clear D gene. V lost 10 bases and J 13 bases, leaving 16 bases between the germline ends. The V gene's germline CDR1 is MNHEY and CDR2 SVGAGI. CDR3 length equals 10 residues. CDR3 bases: TGTGCCAAGTGGTCCAGGTATCGCACCTTC. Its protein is CAKWSRYRTF.

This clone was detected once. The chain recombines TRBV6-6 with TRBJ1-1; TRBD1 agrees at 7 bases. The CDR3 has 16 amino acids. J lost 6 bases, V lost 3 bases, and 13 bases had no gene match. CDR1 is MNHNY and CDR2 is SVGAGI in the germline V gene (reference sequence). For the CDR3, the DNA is TGTGCCAGCAGTTATGGTCTGGAGACAGGGCGCCCTGAAGCTTTCTTT. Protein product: CASSYGLETGRPEAFF.

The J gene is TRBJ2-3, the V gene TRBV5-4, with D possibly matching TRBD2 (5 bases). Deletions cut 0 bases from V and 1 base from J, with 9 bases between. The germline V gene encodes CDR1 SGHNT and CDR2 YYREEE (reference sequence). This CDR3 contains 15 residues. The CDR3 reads CASSLDLGGTDTQYF. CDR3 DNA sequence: TGTGCCAGCAGCTTGGATCTGGGAGGCACAGATACGCAGTATTTT.

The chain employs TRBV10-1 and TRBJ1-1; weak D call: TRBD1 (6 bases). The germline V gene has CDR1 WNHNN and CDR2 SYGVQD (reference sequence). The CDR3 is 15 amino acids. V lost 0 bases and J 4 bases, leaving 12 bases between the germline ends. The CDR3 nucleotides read TGCGCCAGCAGTGAGTCGGGAGGGGGAGTCACTGAAGCTTTCTTT. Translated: CASSESGGGVTEAFF.

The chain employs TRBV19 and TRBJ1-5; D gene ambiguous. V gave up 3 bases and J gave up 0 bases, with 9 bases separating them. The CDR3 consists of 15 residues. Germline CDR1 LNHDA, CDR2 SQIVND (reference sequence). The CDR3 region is CASSITSYSNQPQHF. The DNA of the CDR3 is TGTGCCAGTAGTATCACCAGTTATAGCAATCAGCCCCAGCATTTT. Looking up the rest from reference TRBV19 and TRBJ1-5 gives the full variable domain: DGGITQSPKYLFRKEGQNVTLSCEQNLNHDAMYWYRQDPGQGLRLIYYSQIVNDFQKGDIAEGYSVSREKKESFPLTVTSAQKNPTAFYLCASSITSYSNQPQHFGDGTRLSIL.

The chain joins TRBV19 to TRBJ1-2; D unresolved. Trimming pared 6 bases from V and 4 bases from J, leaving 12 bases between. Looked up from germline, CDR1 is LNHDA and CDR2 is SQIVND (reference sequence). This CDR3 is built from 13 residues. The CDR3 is CASSRETPYGYTF. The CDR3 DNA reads TGTGCCAGTAGCCGGGAGACACCCTATGGCTACACCTTC.

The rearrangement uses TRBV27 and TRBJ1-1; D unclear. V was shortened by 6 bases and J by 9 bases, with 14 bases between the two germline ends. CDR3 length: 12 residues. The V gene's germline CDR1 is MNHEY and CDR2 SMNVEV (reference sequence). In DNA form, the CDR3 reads TGTGCCAGCAGATCCAACGGAGGAAAAGCTTTCTTT. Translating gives CASRSNGGKAFF.

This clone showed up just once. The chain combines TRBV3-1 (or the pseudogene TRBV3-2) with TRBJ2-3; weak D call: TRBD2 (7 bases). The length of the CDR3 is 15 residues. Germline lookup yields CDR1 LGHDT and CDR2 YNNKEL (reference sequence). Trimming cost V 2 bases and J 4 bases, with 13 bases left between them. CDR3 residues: CASSQWGGQADTQYF. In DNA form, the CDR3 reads TGTGCCAGCAGCCAATGGGGGGGGCAGGCAGATACGCAGTATTTT.

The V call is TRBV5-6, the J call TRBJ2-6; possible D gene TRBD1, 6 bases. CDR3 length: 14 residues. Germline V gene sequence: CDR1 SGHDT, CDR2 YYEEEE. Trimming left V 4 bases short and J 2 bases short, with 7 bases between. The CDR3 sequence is CASSAGAGANVLTF. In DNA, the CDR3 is TGTGCCAGCAGCGCAGGGGCTGGGGCCAACGTCCTGACTTTC.

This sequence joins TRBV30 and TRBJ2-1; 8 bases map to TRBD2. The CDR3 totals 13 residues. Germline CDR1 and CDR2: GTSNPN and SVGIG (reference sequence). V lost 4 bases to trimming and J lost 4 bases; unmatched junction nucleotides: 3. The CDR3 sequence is CAWTRGAYNEQFF. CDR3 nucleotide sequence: TGTGCCTGGACGCGGGGGGCGTACAATGAGCAGTTCTTC.

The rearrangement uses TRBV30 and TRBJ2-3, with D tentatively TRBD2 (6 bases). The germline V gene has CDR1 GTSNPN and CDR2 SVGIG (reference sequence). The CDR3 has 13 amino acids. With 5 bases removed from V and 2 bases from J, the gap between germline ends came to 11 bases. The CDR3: CAWGGLPTDTQYF. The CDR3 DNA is TGTGCCTGGGGAGGACTACCCACAGATACGCAGTATTTT.

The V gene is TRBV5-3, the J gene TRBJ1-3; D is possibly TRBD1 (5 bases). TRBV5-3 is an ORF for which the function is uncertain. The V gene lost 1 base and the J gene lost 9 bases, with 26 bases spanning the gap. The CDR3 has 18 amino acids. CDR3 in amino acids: CARSLCFAGTGPGVTIYF. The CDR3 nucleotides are TGTGCCAGAAGCTTGTGTTTCGCAGGAACGGGTCCGGGGGTCACCATATATTTT.

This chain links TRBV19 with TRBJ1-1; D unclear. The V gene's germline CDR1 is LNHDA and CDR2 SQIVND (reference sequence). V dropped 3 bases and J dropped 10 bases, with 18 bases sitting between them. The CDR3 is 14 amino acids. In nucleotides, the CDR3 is TGTGCCAGTAGTATCCCAGGAGGGATCGGCCCAGCTTTCTTT. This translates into CASSIPGGIGPAFF.

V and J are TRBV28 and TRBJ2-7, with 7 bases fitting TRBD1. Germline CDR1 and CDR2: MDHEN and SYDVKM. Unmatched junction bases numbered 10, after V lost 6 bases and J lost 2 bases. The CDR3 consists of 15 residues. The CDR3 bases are TGTGCCAGCAGGATTCTTCCGGGACAGACCTACGAGCAGTACTTC. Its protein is CASRILPGQTYEQYF.

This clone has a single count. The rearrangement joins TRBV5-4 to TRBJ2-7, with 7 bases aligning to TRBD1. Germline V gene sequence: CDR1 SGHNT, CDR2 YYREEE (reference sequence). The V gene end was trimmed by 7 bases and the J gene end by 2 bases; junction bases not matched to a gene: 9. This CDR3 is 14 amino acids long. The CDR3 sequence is CASQLETGAYEQYF. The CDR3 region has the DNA TGTGCCAGCCAATTAGAAACAGGGGCCTACGAGCAGTACTTC.

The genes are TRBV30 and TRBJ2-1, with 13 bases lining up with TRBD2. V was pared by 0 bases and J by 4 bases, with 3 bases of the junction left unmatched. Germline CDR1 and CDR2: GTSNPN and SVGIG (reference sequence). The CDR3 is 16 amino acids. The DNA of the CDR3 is TGTGCCTGGAGTGTAACTAGCGGGGGGGCTTACAATGAGCAGTTCTTC. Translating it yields CAWSVTSGGAYNEQFF.

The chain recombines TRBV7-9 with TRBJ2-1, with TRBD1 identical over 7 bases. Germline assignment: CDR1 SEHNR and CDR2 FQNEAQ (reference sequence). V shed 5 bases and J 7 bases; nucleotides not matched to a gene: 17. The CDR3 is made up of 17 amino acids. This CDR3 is CASSRIGYGTADNEQFF. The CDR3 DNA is TGTGCCAGCAGCCGAATCGGTTATGGGACAGCGGATAATGAGCAGTTCTTC.

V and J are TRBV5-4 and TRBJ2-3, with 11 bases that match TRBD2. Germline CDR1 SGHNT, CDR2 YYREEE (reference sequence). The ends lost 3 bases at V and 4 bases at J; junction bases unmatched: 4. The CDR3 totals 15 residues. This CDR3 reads CASSSTSGVADTQYF. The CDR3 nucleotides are TGTGCCAGCAGCTCGACTAGCGGGGTTGCAGATACGCAGTATTTT.

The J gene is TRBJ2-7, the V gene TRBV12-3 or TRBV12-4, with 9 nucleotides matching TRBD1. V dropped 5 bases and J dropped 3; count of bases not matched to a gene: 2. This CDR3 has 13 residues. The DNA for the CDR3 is TGTGCCAGCAGTCGACAGGGGGACTACGAGCAGTACTTC. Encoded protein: CASSRQGDYEQYF.